This TCR beta chain was recovered during a study of T cell responses to AZD1222 COVID-19 vaccine. The protocol was immunoSEQ multiplex PCR, while the TCRdb copy is restricted to in-frame clones and leaves out a portion. The data show 190,000 or so clones, with about 94% seen just once and roughly 1% held by the top ten. Second doses that came at about 4 or about 12 weeks were put together. Comment on this clone: Its specificity is not known.

Notes on the study in general: Seropositive AZD1222 recipients at baseline numbered only six or seven. As reported, nearly half of all spike-specific TCRs target variant regions that are unmutated.

CDR3 length equals 15 residues. The germline V gene encodes CDR1 LNHDA and CDR2 SQIVND (reference sequence). Trimming left V 5 bases short and J 5 bases short, with 18 bases between. The specimen was peripheral blood, collected 28 days after the second AZD1222 dose. The source of this sequence is an adult who received the AZD1222 COVID-19 vaccine. The rearrangement links TRBV19 to TRBJ1-2; a possible D gene is TRBD1 (5 bases). CDR3 loop: CASSAVGLGGYGYTF. For the CDR3, the DNA is TGTGCCAGTAGTGCCGTTGGTCTTGGGGGTTATGGCTACACCTTC.